The source of this T cell receptor (beta chain) is a study of a mutant IDH1 vaccine in newly diagnosed glioma. General study results and limits: Pseudoprogression showed no apparent link to changes in top peripheral T cell clonotypes.

Regarding this clone: The antigen is not known.

The assay was immunoSEQ multiplex PCR, and TCRdb's table has in-frame clones only and misses some. The sample records 90,000 to 100,000 clones, roughly 90% being singletons. Germline V gene data show CDR1 as SGHAT and CDR2 as FQDESV (reference sequence). The V gene lost 5 bases and the J gene lost 6 bases, with 17 bases spanning the gap. This CDR3 is built from 15 residues. The sample's time point: baseline, week 1 (first vaccination visit). The treatment: pre-vaccination baseline after standard-of-care therapy. This clonotype was obtained from a woman aged 45-59 years with glioma. The chain combines TRBV11-1 with TRBJ2-1; maybe TRBD1 (6 bases). This material consisted of PBMCs, taken from a glioma patient treated with radiotherapy, temozolomide or both. Here the CDR3 reads CASSIRGTGTNEQFF. CDR3 nucleotide sequence: TGTGCCAGCAGCATCAGGGGTACGGGTACCAATGAGCAGTTCTTC.